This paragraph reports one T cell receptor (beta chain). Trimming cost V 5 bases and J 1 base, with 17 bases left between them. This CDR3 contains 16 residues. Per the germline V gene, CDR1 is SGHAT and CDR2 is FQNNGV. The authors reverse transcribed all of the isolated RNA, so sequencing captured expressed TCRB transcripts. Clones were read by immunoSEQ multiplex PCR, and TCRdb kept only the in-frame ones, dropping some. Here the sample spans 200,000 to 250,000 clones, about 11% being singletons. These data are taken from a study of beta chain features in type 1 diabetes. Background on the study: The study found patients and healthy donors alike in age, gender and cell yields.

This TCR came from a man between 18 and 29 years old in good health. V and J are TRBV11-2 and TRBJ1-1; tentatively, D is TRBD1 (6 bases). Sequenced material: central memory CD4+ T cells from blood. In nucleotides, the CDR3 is TGTGCCAGCAGCCTAGCCCAGGGGTCGGCGAACACTGAAGCTTTCTTT. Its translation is CASSLAQGSANTEAFF.